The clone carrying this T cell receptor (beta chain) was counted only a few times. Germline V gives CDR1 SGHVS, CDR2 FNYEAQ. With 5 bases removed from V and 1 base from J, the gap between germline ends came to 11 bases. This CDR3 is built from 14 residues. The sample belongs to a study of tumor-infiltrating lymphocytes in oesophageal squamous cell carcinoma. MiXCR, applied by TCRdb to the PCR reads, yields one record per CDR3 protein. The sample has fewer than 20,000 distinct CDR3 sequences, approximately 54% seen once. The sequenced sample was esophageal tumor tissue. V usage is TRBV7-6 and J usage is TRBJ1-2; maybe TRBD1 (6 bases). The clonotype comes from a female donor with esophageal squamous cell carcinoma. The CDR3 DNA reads TGTGCCAGCAGCCAGGGACATGGTAACTATGGCTACACCTTC. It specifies CASSQGHGNYGYTF.